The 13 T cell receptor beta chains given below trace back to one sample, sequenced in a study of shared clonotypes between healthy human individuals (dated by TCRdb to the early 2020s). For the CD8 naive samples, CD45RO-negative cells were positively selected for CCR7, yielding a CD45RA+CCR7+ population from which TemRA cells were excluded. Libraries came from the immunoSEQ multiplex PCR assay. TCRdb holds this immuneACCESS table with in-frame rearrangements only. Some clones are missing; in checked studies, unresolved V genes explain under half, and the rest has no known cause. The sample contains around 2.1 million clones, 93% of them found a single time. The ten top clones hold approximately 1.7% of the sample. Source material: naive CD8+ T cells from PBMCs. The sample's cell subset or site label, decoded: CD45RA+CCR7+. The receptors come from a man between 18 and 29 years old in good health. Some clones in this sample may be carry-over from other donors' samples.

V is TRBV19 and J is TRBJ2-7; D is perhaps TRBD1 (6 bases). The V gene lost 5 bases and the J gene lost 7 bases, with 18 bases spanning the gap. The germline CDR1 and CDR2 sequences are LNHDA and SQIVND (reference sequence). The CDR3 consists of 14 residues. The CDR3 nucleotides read TGTGCCAGTAGTCCGTCTAGGGGGTTCGGGGAGCAGTACTTC. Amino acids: CASSPSRGFGEQYF. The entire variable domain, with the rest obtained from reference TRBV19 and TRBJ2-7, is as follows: DGGITQSPKYLFRKEGQNVTLSCEQNLNHDAMYWYRQDPGQGLRLIYYSQIVNDFQKGDIAEGYSVSREKKESFPLTVTSAQKNPTAFYLCASSPSRGFGEQYFGPGTRLTVT.

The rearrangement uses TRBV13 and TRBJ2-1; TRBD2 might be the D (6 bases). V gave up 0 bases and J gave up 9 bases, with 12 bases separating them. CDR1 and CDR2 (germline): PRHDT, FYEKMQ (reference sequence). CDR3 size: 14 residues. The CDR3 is CASSLGRVGGEQFF. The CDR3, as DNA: TGTGCCAGCAGCTTAGGCCGTGTGGGGGGTGAGCAGTTCTTC.

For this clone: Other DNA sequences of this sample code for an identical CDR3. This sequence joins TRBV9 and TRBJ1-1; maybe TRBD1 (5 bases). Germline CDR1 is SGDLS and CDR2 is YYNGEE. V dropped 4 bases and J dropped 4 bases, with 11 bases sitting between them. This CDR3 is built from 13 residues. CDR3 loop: CASSPWGGTEAFF. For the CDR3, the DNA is TGTGCCAGCAGCCCTTGGGGGGGCACTGAAGCTTTCTTT. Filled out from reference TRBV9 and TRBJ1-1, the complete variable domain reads DSGVTQTPKHLITATGQRVTLRCSPRSGDLSVYWYQQSLDQGLQFLIQYYNGEERAKGNILERFSAQQFPDLHSELNLSSLELGDSALYFCASSPWGGTEAFFGQGTRLTVV.

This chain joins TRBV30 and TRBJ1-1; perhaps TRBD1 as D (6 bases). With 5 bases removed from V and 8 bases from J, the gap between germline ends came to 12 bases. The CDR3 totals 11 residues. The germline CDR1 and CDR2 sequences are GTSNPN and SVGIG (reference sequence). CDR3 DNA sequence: TGTGCCTGGTCGATCGGACAGGAAGCTTTCTTT. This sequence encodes CAWSIGQEAFF.

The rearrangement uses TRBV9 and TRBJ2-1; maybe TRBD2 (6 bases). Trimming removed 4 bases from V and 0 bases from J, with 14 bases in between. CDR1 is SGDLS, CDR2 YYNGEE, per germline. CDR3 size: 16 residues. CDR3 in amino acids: CASSKAGTPSYNEQFF. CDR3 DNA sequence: TGTGCCAGCAGCAAAGCCGGGACTCCCTCCTACAATGAGCAGTTCTTC.

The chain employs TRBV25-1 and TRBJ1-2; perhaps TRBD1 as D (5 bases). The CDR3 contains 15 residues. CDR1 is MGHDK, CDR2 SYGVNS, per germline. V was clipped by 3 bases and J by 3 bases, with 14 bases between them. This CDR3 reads CASSDRSSRDYGYTF. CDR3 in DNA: TGTGCCAGCAGTGATCGGTCGAGCAGGGACTATGGCTACACCTTC.

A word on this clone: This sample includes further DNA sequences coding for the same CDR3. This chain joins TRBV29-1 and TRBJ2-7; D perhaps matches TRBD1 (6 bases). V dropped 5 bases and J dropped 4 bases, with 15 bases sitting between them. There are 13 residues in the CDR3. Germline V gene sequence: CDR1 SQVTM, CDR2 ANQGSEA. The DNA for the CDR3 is TGCAGCGTTTGGGGGCAGGGCCCATACGAGCAGTACTTC. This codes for CSVWGQGPYEQYF.

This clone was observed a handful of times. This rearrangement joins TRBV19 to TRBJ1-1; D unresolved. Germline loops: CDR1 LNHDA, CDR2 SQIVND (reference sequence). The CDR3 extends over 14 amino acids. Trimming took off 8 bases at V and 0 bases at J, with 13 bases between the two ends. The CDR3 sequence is CASRYRNVNTEAFF. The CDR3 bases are TGTGCCAGTCGTTATCGGAATGTGAACACTGAAGCTTTCTTT.

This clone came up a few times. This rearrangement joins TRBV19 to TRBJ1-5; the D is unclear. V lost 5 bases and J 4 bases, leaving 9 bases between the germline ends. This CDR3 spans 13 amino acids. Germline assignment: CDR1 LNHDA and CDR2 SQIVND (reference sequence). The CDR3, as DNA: TGTGCCAGTAGTCCAACGAGAAATCAGCCCCAGCATTTT. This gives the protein CASSPTRNQPQHF.

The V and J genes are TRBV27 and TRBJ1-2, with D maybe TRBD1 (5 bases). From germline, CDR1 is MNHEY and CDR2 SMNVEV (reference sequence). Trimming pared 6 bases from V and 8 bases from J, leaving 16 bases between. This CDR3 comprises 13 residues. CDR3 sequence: CASRPAGSSGYTF. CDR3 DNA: TGTGCCAGCAGGCCTGCAGGGTCTTCGGGCTACACCTTC.

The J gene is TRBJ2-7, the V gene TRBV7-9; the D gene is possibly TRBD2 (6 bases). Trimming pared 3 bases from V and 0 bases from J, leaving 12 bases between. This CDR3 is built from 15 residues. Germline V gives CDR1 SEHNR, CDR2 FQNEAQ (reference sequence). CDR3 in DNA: TGTGCCAGCAGCTTTAGCGGAGGGCCCTCCTACGAGCAGTACTTC. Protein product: CASSFSGGPSYEQYF.

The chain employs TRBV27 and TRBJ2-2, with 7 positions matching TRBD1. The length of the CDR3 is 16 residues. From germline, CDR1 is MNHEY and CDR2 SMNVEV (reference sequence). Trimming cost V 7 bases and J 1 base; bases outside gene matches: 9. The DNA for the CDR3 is TGTGCCAGCATTCCAACCGGGACAGTGAACACCGGGGAGCTGTTTTTT. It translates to CASIPTGTVNTGELFF.

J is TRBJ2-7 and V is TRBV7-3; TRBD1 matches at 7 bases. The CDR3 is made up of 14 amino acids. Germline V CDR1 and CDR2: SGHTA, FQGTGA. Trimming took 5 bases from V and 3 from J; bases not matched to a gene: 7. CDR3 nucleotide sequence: TGTGCCAGCAGCGAAGGGGGCACATACTACGAGCAGTACTTC. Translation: CASSEGGTYYEQYF.